What follows is one T cell receptor beta chain and its context. The PCR ran on 60 Vbeta and 13 Jbeta primers. Repertoires were generated with immunoSEQ multiplex PCR, while TCRdb's copy carries only in-frame clones and drops some. The sample's table shows more than 90,000 clones. This entry belongs to a study of cytomegalovirus exposure and HLA in healthy donors. The TCR was taken from a young man in good health and CMV-seronegative. The specimen sequenced was PBMCs.

CDR3 DNA sequence: TGTGCCAGCAGACTTAGGGGTGACGGCACAGATACGCAGTATTTT. Its protein is CASRLRGDGTDTQYF. The chain uses TRBV27 and TRBJ2-3; a weak D match, TRBD1 (5 bases). CDR1 is MNHEY, CDR2 SMNVEV, per germline (reference sequence). The CDR3 length is 15 residues. V was clipped by 6 bases and J by 1 base, with 14 bases between them.